This is a list of T cell receptor beta chains from one sample in a study of prognosis after radiotherapy for stage I lung cancer. TCRdb re-called the multiplex PCR reads with MiXCR, one entry per CDR3 protein. The profile covers 20,000 to 25,000 distinct CDR3 sequences, with around 36% appearing a single time and approximately 67% taken by the ten largest. The sequences come from PBMCs, collected before or after stereotactic body radiation therapy (not recorded which). The source of these receptors is a donor older than 45 with non-small cell lung cancer. CDR3s include the opening cysteine and the closing phenylalanine or tryptophan. A D gene is named only where the DNA matches it firmly. Not all rows give a size; the values are once, few, many and, for expanded clones, a class.

d_call	cdr3_length	v_call	clone_size	j_call	cdr3_nt	cdr3_aa
TRBD2	15	TRBV28	many	TRBJ2-1	TGTGCCAGCAGCTCCTCAGCGGGAGTTGACAATGAGCAGTTCTTC	CASSSSAGVDNEQFF
.	12	TRBV6-1	.	TRBJ1-1	TGTGCCAGCTTCGGGGGGAACACTGAAGCTTTCTTT	CASFGGNTEAFF
.	15	TRBV10-3	.	TRBJ2-2	TGTGCCATCATTGGACATAAAATGAACACCGGGGAGCTGTTTTTT	CAIIGHKMNTGELFF
.	12	TRBV6-1	.	TRBJ1-5	TGTGCCAGCAGTGAAGCGGCGACCCCCCAGCATTTT	CASSEAATPQHF
TRBD2	20	TRBV14	.	TRBJ2-1	TGTGCCAGCAGCCAATCTGGGACTAGCGGGAGATCCCTCTGGATCAATGAGCAGTTCTTC	CASSQSGTSGRSLWINEQFF
.	13	TRBV5-6	few	TRBJ2-7	TGTGCCAGCAGCCGCGACAGAACCTACGAGCAGTACTTC	CASSRDRTYEQYF
.	14	TRBV12-3/TRBV12-4	.	TRBJ1-4	TGTGCCAGCAGTTTTGGGCGACTGAATAAAAAACTGTTTTTT	CASSFGRLNKKLFF
.	14	TRBV27	.	TRBJ1-1	TGTGCCAGCAGTCCAATCCCAGAGAACACTGAAGCTTTCTTT	CASSPIPENTEAFF
TRBD1	14	TRBV30	.	TRBJ1-2	TGTGCCTGGAGTGTGACAGGGTATTCTGGTGGCTACACCTTC	CAWSVTGYSGGYTF
.	12	TRBV6-2/TRBV6-3	.	TRBJ2-7	TGTGCCAGCAGTTACGAATTGTACGAGCAGTACTTC	CASSYELYEQYF
TRBD2	14	TRBV30	many	TRBJ2-7	TGTGCCTGGAGTCCCCCGGGGGGAGGGTACGAGCAGTACTTC	CAWSPPGGGYEQYF
TRBD1	13	TRBV6-1	medium-sized	TRBJ1-2	TGTGCCAGCAGTGAAACAGGGGGCGGCGGCTACACCTTC	CASSETGGGGYTF
TRBD1	15	TRBV4-3	many	TRBJ2-7	TGCGCCAGCAGCCACTTCCGGGACAGCTCCTACGAGCAGTACTTC	CASSHFRDSSYEQYF
TRBD1	18	TRBV4-1	.	TRBJ1-5	TGCGCCAGCAGCCAAGTTGGGACAGGGAGCGGGAGCAATCAGCCCCAGCATTTT	CASSQVGTGSGSNQPQHF
TRBD1	16	TRBV28	.	TRBJ1-5	TGTGCCAGCAATAAGGGACAGGGAGCAGGCAATCAGCCCCAGCATTTT	CASNKGQGAGNQPQHF
.	17	TRBV28	many	TRBJ2-5	TGTGCCAGCAGTCCGTCGAGAGGCAATTTGTTGGGAGAGACCCAGTACTTC	CASSPSRGNLLGETQYF
.	18	TRBV11-1	many	TRBJ2-3	TGTGCCAGCAGCTTGGGTCTAGTCGGAGGGGGTGGGACAGATACGCAGTATTTT	CASSLGLVGGGGTDTQYF
TRBD2	15	TRBV28	.	TRBJ2-7	TGTGCCAGCAGTTCCACTAGCGGGAGGGCCTACGGGCAGTACTTC	CASSSTSGRAYGQYF
TRBD2	18	TRBV28	.	TRBJ2-3	TGTGCCAGCAGTTTCCTGATTCGACTAGCGGACCTCACAGATACGCAGTATTTT	CASSFLIRLADLTDTQYF
.	15	TRBV6-2/TRBV6-3	.	TRBJ1-2	TGTGCCAGCAGCCTCAGGGTATGGGTCTTTTATGTCTACACCTTC	CASSLRVWVFYVYTF
.	14	TRBV4-1	many	TRBJ2-2	TGCGCCAGCAGCCAAGATCTGCGGACCGGGGAGCTGTTTTTT	CASSQDLRTGELFF
TRBD2	17	TRBV11-3	.	TRBJ2-5	TGTGCCAGCAGCCAACTTGGGAGGGCCAGAAGGGGAGAGACCCAGTACTTC	CASSQLGRARRGETQYF
.	15	TRBV20-1	many	TRBJ2-3	TGCAGTGCTAGCGTACCGGGAGTACGCACAGATACGCAGTATTTT	CSASVPGVRTDTQYF
TRBD1	14	TRBV20-1	.	TRBJ2-3	TGCAGTTCCCTGACGGGACAGGGTCCAGATACGCAGTATTTT	CSSLTGQGPDTQYF
.	15	TRBV20-1	many	TRBJ2-1	TGCAGTGCTAGCCGCAACAATCGTGGACACAATGAGCAGTTCTTC	CSASRNNRGHNEQFF
.	12	TRBV30	once	TRBJ2-3	TGTGTCTGGACCACGCCCACAGATACGCAGTATTTT	CVWTTPTDTQYF
.	14	TRBV15	many	TRBJ2-3	TGTGCCACCAGCGGGCGGGATGGGGGAGATACGCAGTATTTT	CATSGRDGGDTQYF
.	17	TRBV7-2	many	TRBJ2-1	TGTGCCAGCAGCTTAGCAATTGTCAGGGAAAACTACAATGAGCAGTTCTTC	CASSLAIVRENYNEQFF
.	15	TRBV14	many	TRBJ2-3	TGTGCCAGCAGCCAAGCAGGTACTAGCACAGATACGCAGTATTTT	CASSQAGTSTDTQYF
.	14	TRBV7-6	many	TRBJ2-7	TGTGCCAGCAGCTTAGGGGATAGATTGTTCGAGCAGTACTTC	CASSLGDRLFEQYF